The next 15 T cell receptor beta chains were all read from a single sample in a study of blood T cell repertoires in COVID-19. Some clones are missing from TCRdb's copy, which holds only in-frame ones; the method was immunoSEQ multiplex PCR. The top ten hold more than 5% of the sample, which has 120,000 to 150,000 clones, around 86% seen once. Sequenced: peripheral blood. The receptor set was obtained from a human donor in a cohort sampled during active COVID-19.

The chain has TRBV19 and TRBJ2-5, with a weak D call TRBD1 (6 bases). CDR1 is LNHDA and CDR2 is SQIVND in the germline V gene (reference sequence). Deletions cut 5 bases from V and 2 bases from J, with 12 bases between. The CDR3 consists of 14 residues. The CDR3 DNA is TGTGCCAGTAGTTCGGGACATCGACAAGAGACCCAGTACTTC. Translation gives CASSSGHRQETQYF.

The chain employs TRBV5-8 and TRBJ2-1; weak D call: TRBD2 (5 bases). Deletions cut 0 bases from V and 5 bases from J, with 15 bases between. The CDR3 is 16 residues long. In germline, CDR1 is SGHTS, CDR2 YDEGEE. The DNA of the CDR3 is TGTGCCAGCAGCTTGGCCGGGGTGCATTTCAACAATGAGCAGTTCTTC. Translating gives CASSLAGVHFNNEQFF.

The rearrangement uses TRBV4-1 and TRBJ1-4, with 9 nucleotides matching TRBD1. This CDR3 has 17 amino acids. Germline trimming cut 0 bases from V and 8 bases from J; bases unmatched to any gene: 10. Germline CDR1 and CDR2: MGHRA and YSYEKL. The CDR3: CASSQETSRQGDEKLFF. For the CDR3, the DNA is TGCGCCAGCAGCCAAGAAACGTCGAGACAGGGGGACGAAAAACTGTTTTTT.

The V and J genes are TRBV7-9 and TRBJ1-1; TRBD1 is a possible D gene (5 bases). With 5 bases removed from V and 0 bases from J, the gap between germline ends came to 13 bases. The CDR3 is 15 residues long. Per the germline V gene, CDR1 is SEHNR and CDR2 is FQNEAQ (reference sequence). The CDR3 DNA follows: TGTGCCAGCAGCGCATTACAGGAAATGAACACTGAAGCTTTCTTT. Its protein is CASSALQEMNTEAFF.

This chain uses TRBV10-2 with TRBJ2-7, with 7 positions matching TRBD1. The CDR3 consists of 14 residues. The V gene's germline CDR1 is WSHSY and CDR2 SAAADI. V lost 7 bases, J lost 3 bases, and 9 bases stayed unmatched. In nucleotides, the CDR3 is TGCGCCAGCACAGATCAGGGGGTCGGCTACGAGCAGTACTTC. Amino acid sequence: CASTDQGVGYEQYF.

The chain uses TRBV14 and TRBJ2-7; maybe TRBD1 (6 bases). Looked up from germline, CDR1 is SGHDN and CDR2 is FVKESK. V was clipped by 4 bases and J by 7 bases, with 11 bases between them. CDR3 length: 12 residues. The CDR3 region has the DNA TGTGCCAGCAGCCGGGGGCCTTGGGAGCAGTACTTC. It yields the protein CASSRGPWEQYF.

The J gene is TRBJ2-1, the V gene TRBV27; TRBD1 matches at 9 bases. Germline V gene data show CDR1 as MNHEY and CDR2 as SMNVEV (reference sequence). After removal of 3 bases from V and 5 bases from J, the junction contained 5 bases not matched to a gene. The CDR3 extends over 15 amino acids. DNA for the CDR3: TGTGCCAGCAGTTTTGCGGACAGGGGCGACAATGAGCAGTTCTTC. Translating gives CASSFADRGDNEQFF.

The rearrangement uses TRBV5-1 and TRBJ2-5; the D gene is possibly TRBD2 (7 bases). Germline lookup yields CDR1 SGHRS and CDR2 YFSETQ. The CDR3 runs to 16 residues. The V end was cut by 4 bases, the J end by 1 base, with 17 bases between. Here the CDR3 reads CASSTRGGSSQETQYF. As DNA, the CDR3 is TGCGCCAGCAGCACCAGGGGAGGGTCTTCCCAAGAGACCCAGTACTTC.

The chain joins TRBV7-2 to TRBJ2-3; 9 nucleotides match TRBD2. Germline assignment: CDR1 SGHTA and CDR2 FQGNSA. The CDR3 loop spans 16 amino acids. Trimming cost V 3 bases and J 4 bases; bases outside gene matches: 8. The CDR3 spells CASSFGAGGGADTQYF. The CDR3 DNA reads as TGTGCCAGCAGCTTTGGGGCGGGAGGGGGCGCAGATACGCAGTATTTT.

The chain recombines TRBV27 with TRBJ1-1; D call uncertain. The CDR3 spans 17 residues. V was cut by 3 bases and J by 0 bases, with 17 bases left in between. CDR1 is MNHEY, CDR2 SMNVEV, per germline (reference sequence). The CDR3 DNA follows: TGTGCCAGCAGTTTGATCGGGGTTGGGGAGGTGAACACTGAAGCTTTCTTT. Its protein product is CASSLIGVGEVNTEAFF.

The chain joins TRBV28 to TRBJ2-3, with D perhaps TRBD2 (5 bases). Trimming removed 2 bases at V and 3 bases at J, with 12 bases between. Germline-derived CDR1 and CDR2 are MDHEN and SYDVKM. The CDR3 totals 15 residues. The CDR3 spells CASSLRTRLTDTQYF. CDR3 nucleotides: TGTGCCAGCAGTTTACGGACGAGACTAACAGATACGCAGTATTTT. The variable domain in full, with the rest retrieved from reference TRBV28 and TRBJ2-3, is DVKVTQSSRYLVKRTGEKVFLECVQDMDHENMFWYRQDPGLGLRLIYFSYDVKMKEKGDIPEGYSVSREKKERFSLILESASTNQTSMYLCASSLRTRLTDTQYFGPGTRLTVL.

The chain joins TRBV23-1 to TRBJ2-3; no clear D. TRBV23-1 is an open reading frame whose function is uncertain. Trimming shortened V by 2 bases and J by 0 bases, and 15 bases separated the two germline ends. The CDR3 loop spans 17 amino acids. CDR3 sequence reads: CASSQRVTLSSTDTQYF. CDR3 DNA: TGCGCCAGCAGTCAACGGGTCACACTATCTAGCACAGATACGCAGTATTTT.

This sequence joins TRBV28 and TRBJ2-3; D possibly corresponds to TRBD1 (6 bases). V was trimmed by 3 bases and J by 4 bases, leaving 17 bases between them. The CDR3 length is 16 residues. The germline gives CDR1 MDHEN, CDR2 SYDVKM. The CDR3 region is CASSFPGHPGADTQYF. CDR3 coding DNA: TGTGCCAGCAGTTTCCCGGGACACCCAGGCGCAGATACGCAGTATTTT.

The chain joins TRBV9 to TRBJ2-1; TRBD2 aligns across 11 bases. The V and J ends lost 4 bases and 5 bases, in that order; junction bases with no gene match: 5. This CDR3 region has 15 residues. Per the germline V gene, CDR1 is SGDLS and CDR2 is YYNGEE. DNA of the CDR3: TGTGCCAGCAGCACGGGACTAGCGGTCGACAATGAGCAGTTCTTC. Its translation: CASSTGLAVDNEQFF.

This clone is a singleton in its sample. V is TRBV11-2 and J is TRBJ1-2, with 7 bases matching TRBD1. After removal of 5 bases from V and 7 bases from J, the junction contained 7 bases not matched to a gene. The CDR3 contains 13 residues. CDR1 is SGHAT, CDR2 FQNNGV, per germline. CDR3 residues: CASSNTGAGGYTF. CDR3 coding DNA: TGTGCCAGCAGCAACACAGGGGCGGGTGGCTACACCTTC.